These 23 T cell receptor beta chains came from one sample sequenced in a study of blood T cell repertoires in COVID-19. Profiling relied on immunoSEQ multiplex PCR, and the TCRdb table lists in-frame clones only, not all of them. The data contain roughly 63,000 clones, around 73% of them singletons. Sequences were obtained from peripheral blood. The receptors stem from a man older than 75 with acute or convalescent COVID-19.

The rearrangement joins TRBV5-1 to TRBJ1-1, with a weak D call TRBD1 (6 bases). CDR3 length: 15 amino acids. V shed 0 bases and J shed 1 base, with 10 bases lying between them. Germline lookup yields CDR1 SGHRS and CDR2 YFSETQ. The CDR3 region has the DNA TGCGCCAGCAGCTTGGGGTGGACAGCGAACACTGAAGCTTTCTTT. Protein sequence: CASSLGWTANTEAFF.

The gene calls are TRBV6-2 or TRBV6-3 and TRBJ2-2; TRBD2 aligns across 11 bases. The CDR3 is 21 amino acids. The V gene end was trimmed by 3 bases and the J gene end by 7 bases; junction bases not matched to a gene: 22. The germline CDR1 and CDR2 sequences are MNHEY and SVGEGT. CDR3 bases: TGTGCCAGCAGTTATCGCTTAAATCGCTTCTCTCATAGCGGGAGGGTCGGGGAGCTGTTTTTT. The encoded protein is CASSYRLNRFSHSGRVGELFF.

This chain connects TRBV27 to TRBJ2-4; tentatively, D is TRBD1 (5 bases). Trimming removed 4 bases from V and 7 bases from J, with 5 bases in between. The CDR3 consists of 11 residues. CDR1 and CDR2 from the germline V gene are MNHEY and SMNVEV (reference sequence). DNA of the CDR3: TGTGCCAGCAGTTCAGGGAACATTCAGTACTTC. It is translated as CASSSGNIQYF.

This clone was seen once. The V gene is TRBV7-8, the J gene TRBJ2-1, with 8 bases identical to TRBD1. Germline lookup yields CDR1 SGHVS and CDR2 FQNEAQ. V shed 8 bases and J 7 bases; nucleotides not matched to a gene: 13. The CDR3 contains 15 residues. The CDR3: CASWSGQGARNEQFF. The CDR3 region has the DNA TGTGCCAGCTGGAGTGGGCAGGGGGCGCGGAATGAGCAGTTCTTC.

This clone turned up a few times. V is TRBV7-3 and J is TRBJ2-2; TRBD1 matches 7 bases. The CDR3 runs 15 residues. The junction had 4 bases not matched to a gene; V was cut back by 0 bases and J by 6 bases. CDR1 and CDR2 (germline): SGHTA, FQGTGA. The CDR3 DNA sequence: TGTGCCAGCAGCTTAACAGGGACAGTCGCCGGGGAGCTGTTTTTT. This translates into CASSLTGTVAGELFF. The variable domain in full, completed from reference TRBV7-3 and TRBJ2-2, reads GAGVSQTPSNKVTEKGKYVELRCDPISGHTALYWYRQSLGQGPEFLIYFQGTGAADDSGLPNDRFFAVRPEGSVSTLKIQRTERGDSAVYLCASSLTGTVAGELFFGEGSRLTVL.

This rearrangement joins TRBV5-6 to TRBJ1-6; TRBD1 is a possible D gene (6 bases). The germline gives CDR1 SGHDT, CDR2 YYEEEE. The CDR3 runs to 16 residues. Trimming shortened V by 4 bases and J by 0 bases, and 11 bases separated the two germline ends. The CDR3 loop is CASSPYRASYNSPLHF. CDR3 nucleotides: TGTGCCAGCAGCCCATACAGGGCCTCCTATAATTCACCCCTCCACTTT.

The V gene is TRBV6-6, the J gene TRBJ1-5; D remains ambiguous. CDR1 is MNHNY and CDR2 is SVGAGI in the germline V gene (reference sequence). V lost 3 bases and J lost 1, with 7 bases in between. The CDR3 runs 14 residues. The CDR3 loop is CASSYDTSNQPQHF. Here the CDR3 DNA reads TGTGCCAGCAGTTATGACACCAGCAATCAGCCCCAGCATTTT.

The J gene is TRBJ2-3, the V gene TRBV3-1 (or the pseudogene TRBV3-2), with 10 bases aligning to TRBD2. Germline-derived CDR1 and CDR2 are LGHDT and YNNKEL (reference sequence). The CDR3 loop spans 17 amino acids. Germline trimming cut 0 bases from V and 8 bases from J; bases unmatched to any gene: 11. CDR3 protein: CASSQDLLAGAQGTQYF. In DNA form, the CDR3 reads TGTGCCAGCAGCCAAGATCTCCTAGCGGGAGCCCAAGGTACGCAGTATTTT.

The rearrangement uses TRBV11-2 and TRBJ2-1; D is undetermined. Trimming took off 0 bases at V and 8 bases at J, with 8 bases between the two ends. Germline V lookup: CDR1 SGHAT, CDR2 FQNNGV. The CDR3 has 13 amino acids. The CDR3 region is CASSLDLGDEQFF. CDR3 nucleotide sequence: TGTGCCAGCAGCTTAGATCTGGGCGATGAGCAGTTCTTC.

This chain connects TRBV10-3 to TRBJ1-1, with D hard to call. With 0 bases removed from V and 4 bases from J, the gap between germline ends came to 6 bases. The V gene's germline CDR1 is ENHRY and CDR2 SYGVKD. CDR3 length: 13 amino acids. The CDR3 loop is CAISESYGTEAFF. The CDR3 coding sequence is TGTGCCATCAGTGAGTCCTACGGCACTGAAGCTTTCTTT.

The chain is built from TRBV19 and TRBJ2-1; no clear D. Germline V gene sequence: CDR1 LNHDA, CDR2 SQIVND (reference sequence). This CDR3 is 14 amino acids long. The ends were cut back, 5 bases at V and 2 bases at J, with 10 bases in the middle. CDR3 region: CASSVSLTYNEQFF. CDR3 DNA: TGTGCCAGTAGTGTCTCACTCACCTACAATGAGCAGTTCTTC.

V and J are TRBV5-4 and TRBJ2-3; TRBD1 agrees at 7 bases. Losses at the gene ends were 7 bases for V and 0 bases for J; bases not matched to a gene: 11. The germline V gene has CDR1 SGHNT and CDR2 YYREEE (reference sequence). This CDR3 contains 16 residues. DNA of the CDR3: TGTGCCAGCTCCCCGGGCCGGGACAGAAGCACAGATACGCAGTATTTT. Protein: CASSPGRDRSTDTQYF.

This chain uses TRBV7-8 with TRBJ2-7; 9 nucleotides agree with TRBD2. Unmatched junction bases numbered 6, after V lost 7 bases and J lost 2 bases. The CDR3 covers 14 residues. Germline loops: CDR1 SGHVS, CDR2 FQNEAQ. This CDR3 reads CASTLAGQTYEQYF. CDR3 nucleotides: TGTGCCAGCACCCTAGCGGGGCAAACCTACGAGCAGTACTTC.

The V and J genes are TRBV5-1 and TRBJ2-2, with D perhaps TRBD1 (5 bases). CDR1 SGHRS and CDR2 YFSETQ come from the germline V gene. The V end lost 4 bases, the J end lost 4 bases, and 14 bases lay between the germline ends. The CDR3 contains 15 residues. DNA for the CDR3: TGCGCCAGCAGCATGGGGCAGGGTACCACCGGGGAGCTGTTTTTT. Protein: CASSMGQGTTGELFF.

The chain carries TRBV7-8 and TRBJ2-7, with 11 bases matching TRBD2. CDR1 SGHVS and CDR2 FQNEAQ come from the germline V gene. J gave up 1 base and V 6 bases, and 5 bases lay outside the gene matches. This CDR3 comprises 15 residues. Here the CDR3 DNA reads TGTGCCAGCAGGCGAGGGACTAGCGGATCCTACGAGCAGTACTTC. This translates into CASRRGTSGSYEQYF.

The V gene is TRBV2, the J gene TRBJ2-1; TRBD1 matches at 9 bases. The CDR3 covers 13 residues. Germline V gene data show CDR1 as SNHLY and CDR2 as FYNNEI. The V and J ends lost 7 bases and 8 bases, in that order; junction bases with no gene match: 6. In nucleotides, the CDR3 is TGTGCCAGCAAGGGACAGGGTTTTGATGAGCAGTTCTTC. This codes for CASKGQGFDEQFF.

The chain couples TRBV19 to TRBJ2-2, with a possible D match to TRBD2 (6 bases). In germline, CDR1 is LNHDA, CDR2 SQIVND (reference sequence). The CDR3 length is 16 residues. V shed 3 bases and J shed 1 base, with 12 bases lying between them. CDR3 nucleotide sequence: TGTGCCAGTAGTATGTCGGGACTCGGGAACACCGGGGAGCTGTTTTTT. Protein sequence: CASSMSGLGNTGELFF.

CDR3 loop: CASSRDTYQETQYF. CDR3 DNA sequence: TGTGCCAGTAGCCGGGACACCTACCAAGAGACCCAGTACTTC. The V call is TRBV19, the J call TRBJ2-5, with D possibly matching TRBD1 (6 bases). Trimming stripped 6 bases from V and 0 bases from J, with 11 bases between. This CDR3 spans 14 amino acids. Germline V gene data show CDR1 as LNHDA and CDR2 as SQIVND (reference sequence).

CDR3: CASSVEVSGSYNEQFF. The CDR3 nucleotides read TGTGCCAGCAGCGTAGAGGTTAGCGGGAGTTACAATGAGCAGTTCTTC. The chain links TRBV9 to TRBJ2-1; 9 bases align to TRBD2. V dropped 0 bases and J dropped 4; count of bases not matched to a gene: 5. Germline V CDR1 and CDR2: SGDLS, YYNGEE. CDR3 length: 16 residues.

The gene calls are TRBV5-1 and TRBJ1-2; D is unclear. Germline CDR1 is SGHRS and CDR2 is YFSETQ. CDR3 length equals 14 residues. V lost 2 bases, J lost 4 bases, and 12 bases lay in between. The DNA for the CDR3 is TGCGCCAGCAGCTTAGTGGCGGAACTCTATGGCTACACCTTC. Its translation: CASSLVAELYGYTF.

V is TRBV28 and J is TRBJ2-2; possibly TRBD2 for D (5 bases). Germline-derived CDR1 and CDR2 are MDHEN and SYDVKM. This CDR3 region has 15 residues. With 2 bases removed from V and 0 bases from J, the gap between germline ends came to 7 bases. CDR3 sequence: CASSLRGTNTGELFF. The CDR3 region has the DNA TGTGCCAGCAGTTTACGGGGTACGAACACCGGGGAGCTGTTTTTT.

The chain carries TRBV27 and TRBJ1-2; 8 positions match TRBD1. The ends lost 5 bases at V and 8 bases at J; junction bases unmatched: 7. This CDR3 is built from 13 residues. Germline V CDR1 and CDR2: MNHEY, SMNVEV (reference sequence). The CDR3 region has the DNA TGTGCCAGCAGTCCAAGGACAGGGCACGGCTACACCTTC. Protein sequence: CASSPRTGHGYTF.

This chain links TRBV3-1 (or the pseudogene TRBV3-2) with TRBJ1-6, with D possibly matching TRBD1 (5 bases). Trimming stripped 0 bases from V and 6 bases from J, with 15 bases between. The CDR3 is 17 amino acids. Germline V CDR1 and CDR2: LGHDT, YNNKEL (reference sequence). The CDR3 sequence: CASSQDGGRQFNSPLHF. CDR3 DNA: TGTGCCAGCAGCCAAGATGGGGGGAGACAGTTTAATTCACCCCTCCACTTT.